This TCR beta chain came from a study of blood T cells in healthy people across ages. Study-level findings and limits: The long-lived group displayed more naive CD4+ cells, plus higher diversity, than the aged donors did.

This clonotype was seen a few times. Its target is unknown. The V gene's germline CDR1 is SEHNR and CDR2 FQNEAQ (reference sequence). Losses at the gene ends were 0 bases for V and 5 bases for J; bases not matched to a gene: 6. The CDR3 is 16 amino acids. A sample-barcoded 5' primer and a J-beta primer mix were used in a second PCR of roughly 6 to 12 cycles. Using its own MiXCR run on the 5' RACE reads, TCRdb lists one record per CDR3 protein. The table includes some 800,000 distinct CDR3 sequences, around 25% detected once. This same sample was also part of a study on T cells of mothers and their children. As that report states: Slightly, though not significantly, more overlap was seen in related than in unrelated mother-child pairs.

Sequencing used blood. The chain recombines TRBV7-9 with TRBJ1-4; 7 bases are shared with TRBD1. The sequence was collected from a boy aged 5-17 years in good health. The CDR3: CASSLATGTVNEKLFF. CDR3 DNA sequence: TGTGCCAGCAGCTTAGCAACCGGGACAGTAAATGAAAAACTGTTTTTT.